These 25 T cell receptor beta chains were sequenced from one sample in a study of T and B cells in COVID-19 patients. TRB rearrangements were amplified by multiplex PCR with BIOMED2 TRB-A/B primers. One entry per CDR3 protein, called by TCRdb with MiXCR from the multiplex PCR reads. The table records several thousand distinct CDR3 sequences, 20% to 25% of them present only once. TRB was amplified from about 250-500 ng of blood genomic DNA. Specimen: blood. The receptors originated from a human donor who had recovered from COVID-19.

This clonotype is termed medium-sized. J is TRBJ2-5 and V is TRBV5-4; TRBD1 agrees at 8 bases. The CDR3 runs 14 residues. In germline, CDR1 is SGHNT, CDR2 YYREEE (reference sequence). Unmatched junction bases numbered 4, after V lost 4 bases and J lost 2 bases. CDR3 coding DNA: TGTGCCAGCAGCCCAGGGACAGGACAAGAGACCCAGTACTTC. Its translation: CASSPGTGQETQYF.

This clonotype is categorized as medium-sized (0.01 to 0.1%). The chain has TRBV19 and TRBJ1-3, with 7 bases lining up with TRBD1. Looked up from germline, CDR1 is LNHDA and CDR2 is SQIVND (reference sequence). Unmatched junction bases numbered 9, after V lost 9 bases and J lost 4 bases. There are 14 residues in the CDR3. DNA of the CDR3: TGTGCCAGCAAGTGGACAGGAGAAGGAAACACCATATATTTT. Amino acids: CASKWTGEGNTIYF.

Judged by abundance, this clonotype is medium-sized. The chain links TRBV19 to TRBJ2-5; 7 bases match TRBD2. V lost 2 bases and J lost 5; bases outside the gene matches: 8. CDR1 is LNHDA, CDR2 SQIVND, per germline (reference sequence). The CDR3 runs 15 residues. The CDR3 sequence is CASSISGGRGETQYF. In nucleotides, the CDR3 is TGTGCCAGTAGTATATCGGGGGGTAGAGGGGAGACCCAGTACTTC.

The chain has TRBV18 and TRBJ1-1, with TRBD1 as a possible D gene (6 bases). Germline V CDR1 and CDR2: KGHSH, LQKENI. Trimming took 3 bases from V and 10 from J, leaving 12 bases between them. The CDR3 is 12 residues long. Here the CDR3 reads CASSPNRVVAFF. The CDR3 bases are TGTGCCAGCTCACCGAACAGGGTTGTAGCTTTCTTT.

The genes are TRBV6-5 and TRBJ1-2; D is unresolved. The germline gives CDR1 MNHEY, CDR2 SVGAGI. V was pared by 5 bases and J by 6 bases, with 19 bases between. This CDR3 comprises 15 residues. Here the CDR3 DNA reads TGTGCCAGCAGTGAGGCCCAGCGGGCTCTTAATGGCTACACCTTC. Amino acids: CASSEAQRALNGYTF.

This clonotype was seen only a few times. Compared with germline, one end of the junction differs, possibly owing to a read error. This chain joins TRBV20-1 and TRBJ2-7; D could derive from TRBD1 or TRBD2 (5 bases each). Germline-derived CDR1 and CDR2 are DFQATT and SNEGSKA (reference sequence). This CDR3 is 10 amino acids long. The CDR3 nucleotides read TGCAGTCCTAGGGACCACGAGCAGTACTTC. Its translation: CSPRDHEQYF.

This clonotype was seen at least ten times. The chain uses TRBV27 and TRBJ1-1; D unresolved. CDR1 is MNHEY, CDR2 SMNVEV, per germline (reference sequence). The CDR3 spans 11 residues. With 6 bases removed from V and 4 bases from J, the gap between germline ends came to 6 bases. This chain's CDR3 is CASSWGTEAFF. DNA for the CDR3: TGTGCCAGCAGCTGGGGCACTGAAGCTTTCTTT.

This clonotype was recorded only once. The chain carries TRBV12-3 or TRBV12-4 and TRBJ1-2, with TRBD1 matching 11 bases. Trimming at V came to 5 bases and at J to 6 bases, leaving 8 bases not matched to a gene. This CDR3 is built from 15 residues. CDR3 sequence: CASSPGQGGRHGYTF. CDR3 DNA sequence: TGTGCCAGCAGTCCGGGACAGGGGGGGAGACATGGCTACACCTTC.

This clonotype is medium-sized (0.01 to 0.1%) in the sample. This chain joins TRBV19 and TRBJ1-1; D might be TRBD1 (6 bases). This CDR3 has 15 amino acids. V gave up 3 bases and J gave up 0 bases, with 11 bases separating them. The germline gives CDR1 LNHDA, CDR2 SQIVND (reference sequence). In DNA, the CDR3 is TGTGCCAGTAGTATGGAGGACAGCCTGAACACTGAAGCTTTCTTT. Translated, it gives CASSMEDSLNTEAFF.

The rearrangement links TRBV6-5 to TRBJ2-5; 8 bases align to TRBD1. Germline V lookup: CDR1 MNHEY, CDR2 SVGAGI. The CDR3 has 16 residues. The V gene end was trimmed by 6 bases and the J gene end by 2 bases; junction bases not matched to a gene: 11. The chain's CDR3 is CASSLHLQGAQETQYF. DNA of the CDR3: TGTGCCAGCAGCTTACATCTCCAGGGGGCGCAAGAGACCCAGTACTTC.

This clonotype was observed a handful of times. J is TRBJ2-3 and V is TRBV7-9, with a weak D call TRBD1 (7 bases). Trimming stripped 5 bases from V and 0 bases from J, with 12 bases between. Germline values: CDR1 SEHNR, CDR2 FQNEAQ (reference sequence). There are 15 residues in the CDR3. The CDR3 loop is CASSPQGTSTDTQYF. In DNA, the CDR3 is TGTGCCAGCAGCCCACAGGGGACTAGCACAGATACGCAGTATTTT.

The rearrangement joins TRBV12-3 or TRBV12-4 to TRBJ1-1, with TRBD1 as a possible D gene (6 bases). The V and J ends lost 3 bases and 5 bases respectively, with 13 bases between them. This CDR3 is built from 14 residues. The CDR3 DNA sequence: TGTGCCAGCAGTTTCTGGGGGGCGCGGACTGAAGCTTTCTTT. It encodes CASSFWGARTEAFF.

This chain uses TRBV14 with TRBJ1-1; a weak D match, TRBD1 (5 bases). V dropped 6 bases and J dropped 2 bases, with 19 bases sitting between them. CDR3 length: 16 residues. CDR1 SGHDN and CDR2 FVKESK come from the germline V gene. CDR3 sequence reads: CASRPYLKDINTEAFF. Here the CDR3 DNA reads TGTGCCAGCAGACCCTATTTAAAGGACATAAACACTGAAGCTTTCTTT.

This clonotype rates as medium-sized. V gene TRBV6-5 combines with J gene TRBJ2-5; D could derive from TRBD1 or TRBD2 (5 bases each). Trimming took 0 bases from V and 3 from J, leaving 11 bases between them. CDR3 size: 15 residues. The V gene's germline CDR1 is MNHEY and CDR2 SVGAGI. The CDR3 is CASSYSAGAKETQYF. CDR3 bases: TGTGCCAGCAGTTACTCAGCCGGGGCCAAAGAGACCCAGTACTTC.

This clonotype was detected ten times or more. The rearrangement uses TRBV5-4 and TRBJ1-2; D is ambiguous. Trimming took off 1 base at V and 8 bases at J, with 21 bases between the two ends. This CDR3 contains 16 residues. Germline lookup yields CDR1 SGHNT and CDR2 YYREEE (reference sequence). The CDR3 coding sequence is TGTGCCAGCAGCTTGTCCTCGATGGGCCGGGTGAGCGGCTACACCTTC. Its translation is CASSLSSMGRVSGYTF.

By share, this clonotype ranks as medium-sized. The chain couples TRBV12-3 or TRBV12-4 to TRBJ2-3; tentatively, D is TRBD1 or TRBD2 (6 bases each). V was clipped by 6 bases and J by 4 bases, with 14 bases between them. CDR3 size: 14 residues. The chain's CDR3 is CASSPGGLADTQYF. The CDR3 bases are TGTGCCAGCAGCCCTGGGGGGCTCGCAGATACGCAGTATTTT.

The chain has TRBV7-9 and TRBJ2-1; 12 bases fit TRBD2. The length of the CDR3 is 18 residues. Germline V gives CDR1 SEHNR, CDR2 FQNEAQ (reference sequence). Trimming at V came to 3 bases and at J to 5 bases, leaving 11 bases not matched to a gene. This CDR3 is CASSFGLGLAGRDNEQFF. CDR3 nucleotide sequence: TGTGCCAGCAGCTTTGGTCTCGGACTAGCGGGGAGAGACAATGAGCAGTTCTTC.

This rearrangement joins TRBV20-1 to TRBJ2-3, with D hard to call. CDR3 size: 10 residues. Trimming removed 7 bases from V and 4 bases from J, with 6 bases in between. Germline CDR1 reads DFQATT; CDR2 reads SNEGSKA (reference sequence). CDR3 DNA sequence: TGCAGTGGACGGGCAGATACGCAGTATTTT. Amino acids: CSGRADTQYF.

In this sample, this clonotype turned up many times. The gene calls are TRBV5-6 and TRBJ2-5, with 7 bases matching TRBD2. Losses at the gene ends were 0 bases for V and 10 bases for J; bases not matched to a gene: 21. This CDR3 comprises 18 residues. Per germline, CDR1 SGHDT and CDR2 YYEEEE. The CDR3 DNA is TGTGCCAGCAGCTTGGCCGGGGGAGGCGGGGGTCCTCCGGTCTTCCAGTACTTC. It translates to CASSLAGGGGGPPVFQYF.

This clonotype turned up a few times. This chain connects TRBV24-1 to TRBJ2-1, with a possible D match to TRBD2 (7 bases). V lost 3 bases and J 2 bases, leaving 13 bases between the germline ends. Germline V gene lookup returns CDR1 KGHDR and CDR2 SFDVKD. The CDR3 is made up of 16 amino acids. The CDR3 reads CATSDAGARTYNEQFF. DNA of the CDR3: TGTGCCACCAGTGATGCGGGGGCACGGACCTACAATGAGCAGTTCTTC.

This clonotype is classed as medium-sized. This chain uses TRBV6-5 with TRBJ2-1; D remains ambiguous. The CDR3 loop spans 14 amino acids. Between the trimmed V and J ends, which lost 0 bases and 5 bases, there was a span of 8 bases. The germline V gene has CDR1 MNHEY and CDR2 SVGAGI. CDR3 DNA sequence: TGTGCCAGCAGTTACTCGGCCCCCGACAATGAGCAGTTCTTC. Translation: CASSYSAPDNEQFF.

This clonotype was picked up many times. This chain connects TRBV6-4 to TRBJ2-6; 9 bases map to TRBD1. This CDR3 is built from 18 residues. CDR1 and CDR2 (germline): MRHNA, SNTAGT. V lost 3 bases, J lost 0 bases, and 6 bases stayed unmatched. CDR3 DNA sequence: TGTGCCAGCAGTGAGGGACAGGGAGGCCCCTCTGGGGCCAACGTCCTGACTTTC. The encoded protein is CASSEGQGGPSGANVLTF.

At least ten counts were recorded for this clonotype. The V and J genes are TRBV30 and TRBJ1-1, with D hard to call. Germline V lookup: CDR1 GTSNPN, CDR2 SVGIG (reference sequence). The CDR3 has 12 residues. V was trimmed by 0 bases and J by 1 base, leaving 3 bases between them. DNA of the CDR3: TGTGCCTGGAGTGTAAAGAACACTGAAGCTTTCTTT. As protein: CAWSVKNTEAFF.

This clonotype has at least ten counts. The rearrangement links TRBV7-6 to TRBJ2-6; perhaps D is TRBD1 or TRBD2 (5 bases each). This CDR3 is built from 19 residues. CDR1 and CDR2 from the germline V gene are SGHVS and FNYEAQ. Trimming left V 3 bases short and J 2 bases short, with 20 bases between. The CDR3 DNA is TGTGCCAGCAGCTTGTTACCGGGACCCCCGGGCACTGGGGCCAACGTCCTGACTTTC. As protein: CASSLLPGPPGTGANVLTF.

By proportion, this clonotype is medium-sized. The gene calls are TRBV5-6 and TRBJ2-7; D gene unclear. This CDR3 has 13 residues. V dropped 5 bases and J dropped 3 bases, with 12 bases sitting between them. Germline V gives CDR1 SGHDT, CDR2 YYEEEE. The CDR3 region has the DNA TGTGCCAGCAGACTCGAGAACAGCTACGAGCAGTACTTC. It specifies CASRLENSYEQYF.